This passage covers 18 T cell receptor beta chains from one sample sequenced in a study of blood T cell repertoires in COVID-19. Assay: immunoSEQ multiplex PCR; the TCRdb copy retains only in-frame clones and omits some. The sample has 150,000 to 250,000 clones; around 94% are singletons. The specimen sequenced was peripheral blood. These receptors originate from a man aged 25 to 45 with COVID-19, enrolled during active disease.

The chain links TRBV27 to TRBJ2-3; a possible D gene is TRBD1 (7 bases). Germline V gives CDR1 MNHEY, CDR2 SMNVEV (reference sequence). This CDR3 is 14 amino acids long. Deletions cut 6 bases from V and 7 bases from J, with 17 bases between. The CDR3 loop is CASREGASYNTQYF. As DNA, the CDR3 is TGTGCCAGCAGGGAGGGGGCGTCCTACAATACGCAGTATTTT.

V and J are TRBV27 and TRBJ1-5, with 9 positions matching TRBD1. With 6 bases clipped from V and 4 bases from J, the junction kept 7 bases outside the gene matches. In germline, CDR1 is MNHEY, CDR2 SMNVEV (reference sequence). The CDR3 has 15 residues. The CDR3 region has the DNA TGTGCCAGCAGCCTCGGGACAGGGAGGAATCAGCCCCAGCATTTT. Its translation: CASSLGTGRNQPQHF.

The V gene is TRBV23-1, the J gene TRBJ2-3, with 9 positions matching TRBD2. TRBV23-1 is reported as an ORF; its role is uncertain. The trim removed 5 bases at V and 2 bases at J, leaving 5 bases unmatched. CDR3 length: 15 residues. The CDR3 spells CASSGLAGTTDTQYF. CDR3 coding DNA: TGCGCCAGCAGTGGCCTAGCGGGGACCACAGATACGCAGTATTTT.

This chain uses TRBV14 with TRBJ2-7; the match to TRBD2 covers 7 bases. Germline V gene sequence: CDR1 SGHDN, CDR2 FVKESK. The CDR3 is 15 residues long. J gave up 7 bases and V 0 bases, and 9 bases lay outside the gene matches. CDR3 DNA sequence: TGTGCCAGCAGCCAAGAACGGGGGGAGGGAAGTGAGCAGTACTTC. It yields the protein CASSQERGEGSEQYF.

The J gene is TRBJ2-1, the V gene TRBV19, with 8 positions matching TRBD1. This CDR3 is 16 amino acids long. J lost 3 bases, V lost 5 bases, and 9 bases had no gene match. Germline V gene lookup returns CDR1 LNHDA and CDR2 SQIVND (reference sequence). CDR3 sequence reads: CASSPTTGEVYNEQFF. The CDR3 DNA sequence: TGTGCCAGTAGTCCCACGACAGGGGAAGTCTACAATGAGCAGTTCTTC.

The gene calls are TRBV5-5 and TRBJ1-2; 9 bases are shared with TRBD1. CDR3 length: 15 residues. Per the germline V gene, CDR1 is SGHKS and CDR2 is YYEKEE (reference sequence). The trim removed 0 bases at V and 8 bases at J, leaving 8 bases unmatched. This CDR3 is CASSLEGQGLEGYTF. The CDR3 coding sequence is TGTGCCAGCAGCTTGGAGGGACAGGGTTTAGAAGGCTACACCTTC.

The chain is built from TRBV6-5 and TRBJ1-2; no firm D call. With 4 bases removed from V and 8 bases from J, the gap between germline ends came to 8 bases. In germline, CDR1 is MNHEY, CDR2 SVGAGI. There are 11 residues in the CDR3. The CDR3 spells CASSFGLGYTF. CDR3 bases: TGTGCCAGCAGTTTCGGACTGGGCTACACCTTC.

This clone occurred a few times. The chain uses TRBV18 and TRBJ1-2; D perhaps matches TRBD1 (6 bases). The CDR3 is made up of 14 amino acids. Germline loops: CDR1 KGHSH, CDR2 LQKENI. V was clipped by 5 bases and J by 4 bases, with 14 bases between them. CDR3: CASSGEQGRYGYTF. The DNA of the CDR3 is TGTGCCAGCTCAGGGGAACAGGGTCGCTATGGCTACACCTTC.

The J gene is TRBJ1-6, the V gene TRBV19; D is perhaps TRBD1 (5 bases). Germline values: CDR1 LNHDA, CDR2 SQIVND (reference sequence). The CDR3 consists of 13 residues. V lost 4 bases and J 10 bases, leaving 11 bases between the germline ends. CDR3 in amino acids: CASSTGMRSPLHF. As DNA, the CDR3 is TGTGCCAGTAGTACAGGGATGCGGTCACCCCTCCACTTT.

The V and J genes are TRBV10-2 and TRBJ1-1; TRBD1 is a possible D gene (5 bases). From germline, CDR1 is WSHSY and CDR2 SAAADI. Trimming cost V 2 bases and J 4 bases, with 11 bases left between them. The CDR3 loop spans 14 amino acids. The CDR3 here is CASSEARVGTEAFF. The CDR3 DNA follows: TGCGCCAGCAGTGAGGCCAGGGTGGGCACTGAAGCTTTCTTT.

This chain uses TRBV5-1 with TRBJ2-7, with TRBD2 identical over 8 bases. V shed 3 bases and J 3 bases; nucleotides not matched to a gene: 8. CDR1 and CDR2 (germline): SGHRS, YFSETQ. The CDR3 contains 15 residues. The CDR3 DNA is TGCGCCAGCAGCTCGGACGCGACTAGCGTCTACGAGCAGTACTTC. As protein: CASSSDATSVYEQYF.

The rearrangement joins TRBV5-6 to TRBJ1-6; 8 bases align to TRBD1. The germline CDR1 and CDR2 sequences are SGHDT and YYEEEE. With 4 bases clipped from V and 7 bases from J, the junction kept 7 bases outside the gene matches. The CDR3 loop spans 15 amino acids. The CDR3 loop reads CASSPLQGENSPLHF. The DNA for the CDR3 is TGTGCCAGCAGCCCCCTACAGGGGGAAAATTCACCCCTCCACTTT. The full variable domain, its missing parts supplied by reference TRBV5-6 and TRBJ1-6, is DAGVTQSPTHLIKTRGQQVTLRCSPKSGHDTVSWYQQALGQGPQFIFQYYEEEERQRGNFPDRFSGHQFPNYSSELNVNALLLGDSALYLCASSPLQGENSPLHFGNGTRLTVT.

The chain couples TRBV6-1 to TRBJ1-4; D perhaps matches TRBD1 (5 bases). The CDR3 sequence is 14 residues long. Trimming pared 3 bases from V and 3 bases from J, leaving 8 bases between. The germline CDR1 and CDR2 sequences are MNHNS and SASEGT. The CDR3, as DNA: TGTGCCAGCAGTGACAGGGTTGCTAATGAAAAACTGTTTTTT. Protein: CASSDRVANEKLFF.

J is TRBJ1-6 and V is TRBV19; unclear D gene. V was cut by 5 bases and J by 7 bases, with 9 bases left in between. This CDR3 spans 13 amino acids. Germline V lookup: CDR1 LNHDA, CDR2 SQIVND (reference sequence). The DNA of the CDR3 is TGTGCCAGTAGTTTCGGGAGGAATTCACCCCTCCACTTT. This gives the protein CASSFGRNSPLHF.

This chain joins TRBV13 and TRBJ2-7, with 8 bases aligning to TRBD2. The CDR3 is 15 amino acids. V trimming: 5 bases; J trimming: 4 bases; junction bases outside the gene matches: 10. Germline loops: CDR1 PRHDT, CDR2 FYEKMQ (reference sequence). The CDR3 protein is CASSATGTSDYEQYF. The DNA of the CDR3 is TGTGCCAGCAGCGCTACCGGGACTAGTGATTACGAGCAGTACTTC.

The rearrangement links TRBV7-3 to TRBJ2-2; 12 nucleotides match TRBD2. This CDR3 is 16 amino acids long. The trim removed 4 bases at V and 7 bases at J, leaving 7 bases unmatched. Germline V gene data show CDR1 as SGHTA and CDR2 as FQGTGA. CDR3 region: CASSSLAGGPGGELFF. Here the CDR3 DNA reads TGTGCCAGCAGCTCTCTAGCGGGGGGGCCTGGCGGGGAGCTGTTTTTT. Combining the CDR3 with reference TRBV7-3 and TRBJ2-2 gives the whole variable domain GAGVSQTPSNKVTEKGKYVELRCDPISGHTALYWYRQSLGQGPEFLIYFQGTGAADDSGLPNDRFFAVRPEGSVSTLKIQRTERGDSAVYLCASSSLAGGPGGELFFGEGSRLTVL.

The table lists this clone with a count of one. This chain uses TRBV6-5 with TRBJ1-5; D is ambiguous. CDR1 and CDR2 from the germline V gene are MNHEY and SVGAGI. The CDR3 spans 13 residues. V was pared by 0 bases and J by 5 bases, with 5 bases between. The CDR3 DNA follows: TGTGCCAGCAGTTACTCGAGAGATCAGCCCCAGCATTTT. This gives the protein CASSYSRDQPQHF.

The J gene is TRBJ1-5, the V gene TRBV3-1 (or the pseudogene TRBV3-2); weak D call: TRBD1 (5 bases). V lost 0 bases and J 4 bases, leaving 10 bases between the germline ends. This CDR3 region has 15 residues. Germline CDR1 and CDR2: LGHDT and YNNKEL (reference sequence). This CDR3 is CASSQESAGNQPQHF. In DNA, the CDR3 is TGTGCCAGCAGCCAAGAGTCGGCAGGGAATCAGCCCCAGCATTTT.